Following are 32 T cell receptor beta chains from one sample sequenced in a study of blood T cell repertoires in COVID-19. The data were produced by immunoSEQ multiplex PCR, yet TCRdb's version contains in-frame clones alone and is incomplete. Of fewer than 300,000 clones listed, 80% to 95% are singletons. The sequencing input was PBMCs or T cells enriched from blood (not recorded which). All receptors derive from a woman in her twenties or thirties who had recovered from COVID-19.

V is TRBV5-4 and J is TRBJ2-5; weak D call: TRBD1 (6 bases). The CDR3 is made up of 17 amino acids. In germline, CDR1 is SGHNT, CDR2 YYREEE (reference sequence). Trimming shortened V by 0 bases and J by 0 bases, and 15 bases separated the two germline ends. In nucleotides, the CDR3 is TGTGCCAGCAGCTTGGCCGAGGCTGGGGGCTACCAAGAGACCCAGTACTTC. This sequence encodes CASSLAEAGGYQETQYF.

The chain uses TRBV27 and TRBJ2-7, with TRBD1 as a possible D gene (5 bases). The V and J ends lost 5 bases and 5 bases respectively, with 16 bases between them. The CDR3 length is 14 residues. Germline V gives CDR1 MNHEY, CDR2 SMNVEV (reference sequence). CDR3 coding DNA: TGTGCCAGCAGTCCGAGGACAAGGTTAAACGAGCAGTACTTC. Residues: CASSPRTRLNEQYF.

V and J are TRBV5-6 and TRBJ1-1; D not resolved. The CDR3 totals 14 residues. V dropped 3 bases and J dropped 4 bases, with 13 bases sitting between them. The germline CDR1 and CDR2 sequences are SGHDT and YYEEEE. CDR3 nucleotides: TGTGCCAGCAGCTCAGGACTAGGTATCACTGAAGCTTTCTTT. This sequence encodes CASSSGLGITEAFF.

V usage is TRBV7-3 and J usage is TRBJ1-2, with D perhaps TRBD1 (6 bases). The CDR3 is 13 residues long. Trimming took off 5 bases at V and 4 bases at J, with 11 bases between the two ends. Germline V gene sequence: CDR1 SGHTA, CDR2 FQGTGA. CDR3 in DNA: TGTGCCAGCAGCACCTCAGGGGCCTATGGCTACACCTTC. Translated, it gives CASSTSGAYGYTF.

The rearrangement joins TRBV4-3 to TRBJ2-5, with 12 bases that match TRBD2. The germline V gene encodes CDR1 LGHNA and CDR2 YSLEER. The length of the CDR3 is 18 residues. J lost 0 bases, V lost 1 base, and 6 bases had no gene match. The DNA of the CDR3 is TGCGCCAGCAGCCAAGGACTAGCGGGAGCCTTGTACCAAGAGACCCAGTACTTC. Its protein product is CASSQGLAGALYQETQYF.

This clone was found a few times. The chain uses TRBV28 and TRBJ1-6, with 12 bases fitting TRBD1. The CDR3 extends over 14 amino acids. Per the germline V gene, CDR1 is MDHEN and CDR2 is SYDVKM. V shed 7 bases and J 9 bases; nucleotides not matched to a gene: 4. The CDR3 coding sequence is TGTGCCAGCAAGCGGGACAGGGGGCCTTCACCCCTCCACTTT. It translates to CASKRDRGPSPLHF.

CDR3 amino acids: CASSRAGGGRGEQFF. Here the CDR3 DNA reads TGTGCCAGTAGTAGGGCGGGAGGCGGAAGGGGTGAGCAGTTCTTC. The rearrangement joins TRBV19 to TRBJ2-1, with 8 bases matching TRBD2. The ends lost 4 bases at V and 9 bases at J; junction bases unmatched: 11. Germline V gene lookup returns CDR1 LNHDA and CDR2 SQIVND (reference sequence). The CDR3 extends over 15 amino acids.

The rearrangement uses TRBV5-4 and TRBJ1-1; TRBD1 agrees at 8 bases. The CDR3 has 13 residues. The V gene's germline CDR1 is SGHNT and CDR2 YYREEE (reference sequence). V shed 2 bases and J 4 bases; nucleotides not matched to a gene: 1. Written as DNA, the CDR3 is TGTGCCAGCAGCTTCACAGGGGGCACTGAAGCTTTCTTT. Its translation is CASSFTGGTEAFF.

This sequence joins TRBV7-3 and TRBJ2-2, with 8 bases identical to TRBD2. The germline gives CDR1 SGHTA, CDR2 FQGTGA. Unmatched junction bases numbered 9, after V lost 5 bases and J lost 7 bases. The CDR3 is made up of 15 amino acids. This CDR3 is CASSLSGITGGELFF. The CDR3 DNA follows: TGTGCCAGCAGCCTTAGCGGGATAACCGGCGGGGAGCTGTTTTTT.

The chain recombines TRBV19 with TRBJ2-2, with TRBD2 matching 10 bases. CDR1 and CDR2 from the germline V gene are LNHDA and SQIVND (reference sequence). The ends lost 10 bases at V and 7 bases at J; junction bases unmatched: 15. The CDR3 consists of 16 residues. The CDR3 nucleotides read TGTGCCACCACCAAGGGGGCTAGCGGGAGTCTCGGGGAGCTGTTTTTT. Translating gives CATTKGASGSLGELFF.

The chain carries TRBV6-5 and TRBJ2-1; possibly TRBD2 for D (6 bases). V was pared by 6 bases and J by 4 bases, with 13 bases between. Germline V CDR1 and CDR2: MNHEY, SVGAGI. The CDR3 contains 14 residues. CDR3 nucleotide sequence: TGTGCCAGCAGCGGGGCGGGATTTTACAATGAGCAGTTCTTC. Translating it yields CASSGAGFYNEQFF.

A few counts support this clone. This chain joins TRBV24-1 and TRBJ1-2, with a tentative D call TRBD1 (6 bases). In germline, CDR1 is KGHDR, CDR2 SFDVKD. The CDR3 consists of 14 residues. With 3 bases removed from V and 6 bases from J, the gap between germline ends came to 13 bases. The CDR3 region has the DNA TGTGCCACCAGTGATAGGGGGACAACGGATGGCTACACCTTC. This gives the protein CATSDRGTTDGYTF.

The chain employs TRBV18 and TRBJ1-2; 7 bases are shared with TRBD1. With V trimmed by 6 bases and J by 6 bases, 7 bases remained unmatched. There are 13 residues in the CDR3. Per germline, CDR1 KGHSH and CDR2 LQKENI. In DNA form, the CDR3 reads TGTGCCAGCTCCCCGGGACAGACCAATGGCTACACCTTC. This translates into CASSPGQTNGYTF.

The chain couples TRBV27 to TRBJ2-5; TRBD1 matches at 8 bases. CDR1 and CDR2 from the germline V gene are MNHEY and SMNVEV (reference sequence). CDR3 length: 15 amino acids. Trimming cost V 5 bases and J 1 base; bases outside gene matches: 6. Here the CDR3 DNA reads TGTGCCAGCAGTCGGACAGGGAAGGCCCAAGAGACCCAGTACTTC. Its translation: CASSRTGKAQETQYF.

The chain carries TRBV11-2 and TRBJ2-7; 11 nucleotides line up with TRBD2. In germline, CDR1 is SGHAT, CDR2 FQNNGV. V lost 6 bases, J lost 2 bases, and 9 bases stayed unmatched. The length of the CDR3 is 16 residues. The CDR3 loop is CASRRTSGHLPYEQYF. The CDR3 bases are TGTGCCAGCAGACGGACTAGCGGGCACTTACCCTACGAGCAGTACTTC.

The chain uses TRBV9 and TRBJ1-4, with D perhaps TRBD1 (5 bases). The V gene lost 0 bases and the J gene lost 5 bases, with 5 bases spanning the gap. The CDR3 extends over 13 amino acids. CDR1 and CDR2 from the germline V gene are SGDLS and YYNGEE. In DNA form, the CDR3 reads TGTGCCAGCAGCGTAGGGGGCAATGAAAAACTGTTTTTT. Translating it yields CASSVGGNEKLFF.

The chain combines TRBV28 with TRBJ2-1; TRBD2 is a possible D gene (6 bases). With 5 bases removed from V and 3 bases from J, the gap between germline ends came to 29 bases. This CDR3 comprises 20 residues. CDR1 and CDR2 from the germline V gene are MDHEN and SYDVKM. As DNA, the CDR3 is TGTGCCAGCAGTCCTCCCACTTCAAAACCGGGACGGGGGAGCTACAATGAGCAGTTCTTC. Residues: CASSPPTSKPGRGSYNEQFF. Complete variable domain (other parts from reference TRBV28 and TRBJ2-1): DVKVTQSSRYLVKRTGEKVFLECVQDMDHENMFWYRQDPGLGLRLIYFSYDVKMKEKGDIPEGYSVSREKKERFSLILESASTNQTSMYLCASSPPTSKPGRGSYNEQFFGPGTRLTVL.

The chain uses TRBV5-8 and TRBJ1-1, with a possible D match to TRBD1 (5 bases). Deletions cut 0 bases from V and 3 bases from J, with 12 bases between. This CDR3 region has 15 residues. Germline V gives CDR1 SGHTS, CDR2 YDEGEE. CDR3 sequence: CASSLGSGGYTEAFF. Written as DNA, the CDR3 is TGTGCCAGCAGCTTGGGATCCGGGGGTTACACTGAAGCTTTCTTT.

The V call is TRBV6-5, the J call TRBJ1-3, with D possibly being TRBD1 (5 bases). The CDR3 spans 15 residues. Trimming took 6 bases from V and 0 from J, leaving 12 bases between them. Germline CDR1 MNHEY, CDR2 SVGAGI. In DNA, the CDR3 is TGTGCCAGCAGAATGACAGCGAGCTCTGGAAACACCATATATTTT. The encoded protein is CASRMTASSGNTIYF.

This chain links TRBV18 with TRBJ2-3; perhaps TRBD1 as D (5 bases). Trimming pared 6 bases from V and 2 bases from J, leaving 15 bases between. This CDR3 region has 15 residues. CDR1 is KGHSH and CDR2 is LQKENI in the germline V gene. The CDR3 DNA reads TGTGCCAGCTCGATTGACAAGGGGCCCACAGATACGCAGTATTTT. This sequence encodes CASSIDKGPTDTQYF.

DNA for the CDR3: TGTGCCAGCAGACCCTTGTCGGGAGGCTACGAGCAGTACTTC. It yields the protein CASRPLSGGYEQYF. The V call is TRBV6-5, the J call TRBJ2-7, with 7 bases aligning to TRBD2. Losses at the gene ends were 6 bases for V and 3 bases for J; bases not matched to a gene: 8. The CDR3 has 14 residues. Germline V CDR1 and CDR2: MNHEY, SVGAGI.

This chain uses TRBV9 with TRBJ1-2; tentative D call: TRBD1 (6 bases). The V gene lost 4 bases and the J gene lost 3 bases, with 19 bases spanning the gap. Per germline, CDR1 SGDLS and CDR2 YYNGEE. The CDR3 is 16 residues long. CDR3 sequence: CASSSPNGGADYGYTF. The CDR3, as DNA: TGTGCCAGCAGCTCACCTAACGGGGGGGCCGACTATGGCTACACCTTC.

The chain employs TRBV14 and TRBJ2-2; the match to TRBD2 covers 11 bases. Germline trimming cut 4 bases from V and 1 base from J; bases unmatched to any gene: 11. CDR3 size: 19 residues. Per germline, CDR1 SGHDN and CDR2 FVKESK. The DNA of the CDR3 is TGTGCCAGCAGCCGTAGAAGACTAGCGGGAAATCTGAACACCGGGGAGCTGTTTTTT. Its translation: CASSRRRLAGNLNTGELFF.

V and J are TRBV19 and TRBJ2-7, with 12 bases identical to TRBD2. J gave up 7 bases and V 7 bases, and 17 bases lay outside the gene matches. The germline CDR1 and CDR2 sequences are LNHDA and SQIVND (reference sequence). This CDR3 is built from 17 residues. The CDR3 reads CASTERLAGVSVREQYF. CDR3 DNA: TGTGCCAGTACTGAAAGACTAGCGGGAGTGTCGGTACGGGAGCAGTACTTC. Full variable domain (remainder filled in from reference TRBV19 and TRBJ2-7): DGGITQSPKYLFRKEGQNVTLSCEQNLNHDAMYWYRQDPGQGLRLIYYSQIVNDFQKGDIAEGYSVSREKKESFPLTVTSAQKNPTAFYLCASTERLAGVSVREQYFGPGTRLTVT.

The gene calls are TRBV11-3 and TRBJ2-1; D perhaps matches TRBD1 (6 bases). Trimming took off 2 bases at V and 6 bases at J, with 14 bases between the two ends. The CDR3 loop spans 15 amino acids. Germline CDR1 is SGHNT and CDR2 is YENEEA. The CDR3 here is CASSLRRGNLNEQFF. The CDR3 DNA is TGTGCCAGCAGCTTACGAAGGGGGAATCTCAATGAGCAGTTCTTC.

The chain combines TRBV28 with TRBJ1-2, with a weak D call TRBD1 (6 bases). Germline V lookup: CDR1 MDHEN, CDR2 SYDVKM. The CDR3 spans 13 residues. Trimming cost V 7 bases and J 8 bases, with 17 bases left between them. DNA for the CDR3: TGTGCCAGCACCCCCGGGGGGGGCGGGGGCTACACCTTC. Residues: CASTPGGGGGYTF.

The rearrangement links TRBV7-2 to TRBJ2-3; tentatively, D is TRBD1 (5 bases). There are 15 residues in the CDR3. The V gene's germline CDR1 is SGHTA and CDR2 FQGNSA. Trimming removed 1 base at V and 2 bases at J, with 10 bases between. CDR3 bases: TGTGCCAGCAGCTTAGGGTCAGGGAACACAGATACGCAGTATTTT. Its translation is CASSLGSGNTDTQYF.

This clone was seen just once. The V call is TRBV5-1, the J call TRBJ2-1; TRBD1 is a possible D gene (5 bases). V lost 4 bases and J lost 7, with 21 bases in between. The CDR3 is 16 residues long. CDR1 and CDR2 from the germline V gene are SGHRS and YFSETQ. This CDR3 is CASSIDRVGVLNEQFF. The CDR3 coding sequence is TGCGCCAGCAGCATCGACAGAGTTGGGGTTTTAAATGAGCAGTTCTTC.

This clone occurred once. The chain links TRBV9 to TRBJ2-3; TRBD2 matches at 7 bases. The CDR3 is 15 residues long. The germline gives CDR1 SGDLS, CDR2 YYNGEE. The V segment lost 6 bases and the J segment 0 bases; nucleotides outside the gene matches: 7. The CDR3 region is CASTKGLPSTDTQYF. The CDR3 DNA reads as TGTGCCAGCACTAAGGGACTACCTAGCACAGATACGCAGTATTTT.

This rearrangement joins TRBV7-2 to TRBJ2-1; tentative D call: TRBD2 (5 bases). Trimming took off 1 base at V and 9 bases at J, with 7 bases between the two ends. The germline gives CDR1 SGHTA, CDR2 FQGNSA. This CDR3 comprises 12 residues. In nucleotides, the CDR3 is TGTGCCAGCAGCTTAGAGGCGGGTGAGCAGTTCTTC. Residues: CASSLEAGEQFF.

This clone was seen a handful of times. The gene calls are TRBV2 and TRBJ2-7, with 9 bases aligning to TRBD2. CDR1 is SNHLY and CDR2 is FYNNEI in the germline V gene. With 2 bases clipped from V and 4 bases from J, the junction kept 6 bases outside the gene matches. The CDR3 has 15 residues. The CDR3 nucleotides read TGTGCCAGCAGTGAACTAGCGGGACTCAGGTACGAGCAGTACTTC. Its translation is CASSELAGLRYEQYF.

Concerning this clone: The same CDR3 also results from other DNA sequences found in this sample. V gene TRBV5-1 combines with J gene TRBJ2-3; D might be TRBD2 (6 bases). The germline gives CDR1 SGHRS, CDR2 YFSETQ. V gave up 0 bases and J gave up 2 bases, with 10 bases separating them. This CDR3 spans 15 amino acids. The DNA of the CDR3 is TGCGCCAGCAGCTTGGGAGGGACTTCCACAGATACGCAGTATTTT. It encodes CASSLGGTSTDTQYF.